Shown below are 10 T cell receptor beta chains from a single sample sequenced in a study of beta chain features in type 1 diabetes. All of the isolated RNA was reverse transcribed, so expressed TCRB transcripts were sequenced. Sequenced by immunoSEQ multiplex PCR; TCRdb stores in-frame clones only, minus some. This sample has roughly 380,000 clones, with around 20% found just once. The sequenced sample was naive CD4+ T cells from blood. These receptors originate from a young woman in good health.

This clone was counted only a few times. This chain joins TRBV10-3 and TRBJ2-1; 8 nucleotides line up with TRBD2. Germline V gives CDR1 ENHRY, CDR2 SYGVKD. CDR3 size: 14 residues. V shed 6 bases and J 7 bases; nucleotides not matched to a gene: 8. CDR3 bases: TGTGCCATCAGGGAGACTAGCGAAAGGAATGAGCAGTTCTTC. It specifies CAIRETSERNEQFF.

This chain uses TRBV4-2 with TRBJ1-1; weak D call: TRBD1 (5 bases). The CDR3 runs to 16 residues. V shed 1 base and J shed 0 bases, with 12 bases lying between them. Germline CDR1 is LGHNA and CDR2 is YNFKEQ. The CDR3 reads CASSQGGQGVNTEAFF. CDR3 sequence (DNA): TGTGCCAGCAGCCAAGGAGGCCAAGGGGTGAACACTGAAGCTTTCTTT.

The rearrangement links TRBV9 to TRBJ1-5; D is perhaps TRBD1 (5 bases). The CDR3 has 14 amino acids. V lost 0 bases to trimming and J lost 6 bases, with 10 bases between them. Germline V CDR1 and CDR2: SGDLS, YYNGEE. The CDR3 region is CASSVGQGSQPQHF. CDR3 bases: TGTGCCAGCAGCGTAGGGCAGGGTAGTCAGCCCCAGCATTTT.

This clone was picked up a small number of times. The genes are TRBV15 and TRBJ2-3, with D possibly TRBD2 on 6 matching bases. This CDR3 region has 18 residues. V lost 0 bases and J lost 3, with 19 bases in between. Germline-derived CDR1 and CDR2 are LNHNV and YYDKDF (reference sequence). The CDR3 sequence: CATSRDGRVSGRTDTQYF. CDR3 sequence (DNA): TGTGCCACCAGCAGAGATGGAAGGGTTAGCGGAAGAACAGATACGCAGTATTTT. The full variable domain, in which reference TRBV15 and TRBJ2-3 provide the parts outside the CDR3, is DAMVIQNPRYQVTQFGKPVTLSCSQTLNHNVMYWYQQKSSQAPKLLFHYYDKDFNNEADTPDNFQSRRPNTSFCFLDIRSPGLGDTAMYLCATSRDGRVSGRTDTQYFGPGTRLTVL.

The chain links TRBV19 to TRBJ2-2; TRBD1 matches 7 bases. V was clipped by 6 bases and J by 4 bases; unmatched bases: 8. CDR1 is LNHDA, CDR2 SQIVND, per germline (reference sequence). CDR3 length: 15 residues. The CDR3 loop reads CASRTSTGITGELFF. The CDR3 region has the DNA TGTGCCAGTAGGACCTCGACAGGGATCACCGGGGAGCTGTTTTTT.

The CDR3 is CASSFLRGHEQYF. The CDR3 nucleotides are TGTGCCAGCAGTTTCCTGCGGGGGCACGAGCAGTACTTC. This rearrangement joins TRBV27 to TRBJ2-7, with a possible D match to TRBD2 (7 bases). Per germline, CDR1 MNHEY and CDR2 SMNVEV (reference sequence). The CDR3 totals 13 residues. V dropped 3 bases and J dropped 5 bases, with 11 bases sitting between them.

The V and J genes are TRBV30 and TRBJ1-1; D might be TRBD1 (5 bases). Germline V gene lookup returns CDR1 GTSNPN and CDR2 SVGIG (reference sequence). The V and J ends lost 6 bases and 4 bases respectively, with 12 bases between them. CDR3 size: 12 residues. The DNA of the CDR3 is TGTGCCTGTCGGGGGGGGACCACTGAAGCTTTCTTT. Its protein is CACRGGTTEAFF.

This rearrangement joins TRBV4-3 to TRBJ2-2; 9 nucleotides match TRBD2. The CDR3 length is 17 residues. The trim removed 4 bases at V and 4 bases at J, leaving 10 bases unmatched. CDR1 and CDR2 from the germline V gene are LGHNA and YSLEER. The CDR3 region has the DNA TGCGCCAGCAGCCCCGCGGCGGGACTAGCCCTCACCGGGGAGCTGTTTTTT. Translating it yields CASSPAAGLALTGELFF.

The chain carries TRBV7-2 and TRBJ2-7, with D maybe TRBD2 (6 bases). The CDR3 is 14 amino acids. Trimming stripped 7 bases from V and 7 bases from J, with 20 bases between. CDR1 and CDR2 (germline): SGHTA, FQGNSA. In DNA, the CDR3 is TGTGCCAGCACCCAAGGGGAGGCCCCTCGGGAGCAGTACTTC. This translates into CASTQGEAPREQYF.

There are a few counts of this clone. This chain uses TRBV15 with TRBJ1-5; no clear D gene. Between the trimmed V and J ends, which lost 0 bases and 7 bases, there was a span of 13 bases. From germline, CDR1 is LNHNV and CDR2 YYDKDF (reference sequence). The CDR3 extends over 15 amino acids. The CDR3 DNA is TGTGCCACCAGCAGAGATCTATCGCCATACCAGCCCCAGCATTTT. Protein: CATSRDLSPYQPQHF.